Only a few counts were recorded for the clone carrying this T cell receptor beta chain. This record belongs to a study of CD8+CD57+ T cells in acquired aplastic anemia. Profiling that covered TCR beta VDJ and CDR3 relied on genomic DNA as its template. MiXCR was run by TCRdb on the reads, yielding one entry per CDR3 protein. Among 100,000 to 150,000 distinct CDR3 sequences, around 48% were seen once, and the ten largest hold 2% to 3%. V shed 10 bases and J shed 8 bases, with 19 bases lying between them. Germline V gives CDR1 SNHLY, CDR2 FYNNEI. This CDR3 spans 13 amino acids. This receptor was identified in a human donor in good health, serving as a control. Sequenced sample: sorted CD4+, CD8+, or CD8+CD57+ T cells (not recorded which) from PBMCs. This chain links TRBV2 with TRBJ2-3; D may be TRBD2 (6 bases). The CDR3 is CATYELRGGTQYF. The CDR3 bases are TGTGCCACATATGAATTAAGGGGAGGTACGCAGTATTTT. The full variable domain, its missing parts supplied by reference TRBV2 and TRBJ2-3, is EPEVTQTPSHQVTQMGQEVILRCVPISNHLYFYWYRQILGQKVEFLVSFYNNEISEKSEIFDDQFSVERPDGSNFTLKIRSTKLEDSAMYFCATYELRGGTQYFGPGTRLTVL.